This entry is about one T cell receptor (beta chain). Its cognate antigen is unknown. This entry comes from a study of cytomegalovirus exposure and HLA in healthy donors. General observations from the study: A later analysis showed that HLA-associated TCR beta chains had undergone more clonal expansion than equally common others. Many donors shared some public TCRs, even though most TCR sequences were rare. Cytomegalovirus-associated status was assigned to roughly 160 TCR beta chains. One cluster of highly shared sequence variants probably arose as a sequencing artifact.

The germline CDR1 and CDR2 sequences are MRHNA and SNTAGT. V lost 5 bases, J lost 3 bases, and 7 bases stayed unmatched. The CDR3 is made up of 15 amino acids. The PCR contained 60 Vbeta and 13 Jbeta primers. Data came from immunoSEQ multiplex PCR; TCRdb stores just in-frame clones and leaves some out. The data contain about 170,000 clones, about 72% of them singletons. This chain uses TRBV6-4 with TRBJ1-2; 9 bases map to TRBD1. The sequenced sample consisted of PBMCs. This TCR was recovered from a girl under 18 in good health and CMV-seronegative. Here the CDR3 reads CASSKRQGGDYGYTF. The CDR3 region has the DNA TGTGCCAGCAGTAAGAGACAGGGGGGCGACTATGGCTACACCTTC.